The 20 T cell receptor beta chains below were found in one sample sequenced in a study of CD8+ T cells in alopecia areata. Reverse transcribed after extraction, RNA yielded cDNA as the sequencing template. TCRdb keeps only in-frame clones here, not all; method: immunoSEQ multiplex PCR. The sample lists under 250,000 clones, 57% occurring once. The source material was CD4+ T cells sorted from blood, sampled at week 0. These receptors all stem from a human donor with alopecia areata.

The chain has TRBV6-6 and TRBJ2-3; either TRBD1 or TRBD2 may fit D (5 bases each). Trimming stripped 8 bases from V and 0 bases from J, with 9 bases between. This CDR3 spans 13 amino acids. Germline V gene data show CDR1 as MNHNY and CDR2 as SVGAGI (reference sequence). The CDR3 loop reads CASVRDSTDTQYF. DNA for the CDR3: TGTGCCAGCGTCAGGGACAGCACAGATACGCAGTATTTT.

This clone was recorded a few times. V and J are TRBV30 and TRBJ1-1, with D possibly being TRBD1 (5 bases). Germline CDR1 and CDR2: GTSNPN and SVGIG (reference sequence). The CDR3 runs 14 residues. With 4 bases removed from V and 0 bases from J, the gap between germline ends came to 12 bases. The CDR3 DNA is TGTGCCTGGATCTCGGGGGTAGTGAACACTGAAGCTTTCTTT. This sequence encodes CAWISGVVNTEAFF.

The sample holds a few counts of this clone. The chain has TRBV6-1 and TRBJ2-6, with TRBD2 as a possible D gene (6 bases). The V and J ends lost 6 bases and 2 bases respectively, with 11 bases between them. Per the germline V gene, CDR1 is MNHNS and CDR2 is SASEGT. The CDR3 is 15 residues long. The CDR3 loop is CASRGGEAGANVLTF. The DNA for the CDR3 is TGTGCCAGCAGGGGAGGTGAGGCTGGGGCCAACGTCCTGACTTTC.

This rearrangement joins TRBV9 to TRBJ2-3, with D tentatively TRBD2 (6 bases). This CDR3 is 16 amino acids long. CDR1 is SGDLS and CDR2 is YYNGEE in the germline V gene. V shed 0 bases and J shed 5 bases, with 16 bases lying between them. This CDR3 reads CASSVDGDGRGDTQYF. The CDR3 nucleotides are TGTGCCAGCAGCGTAGACGGGGATGGGCGGGGAGATACGCAGTATTTT.

J is TRBJ2-5 and V is TRBV5-1; D is ambiguous. This CDR3 is 13 amino acids long. Germline V CDR1 and CDR2: SGHRS, YFSETQ. Trimming left V 4 bases short and J 3 bases short, with 10 bases between. The CDR3 DNA reads as TGCGCCAGCAGCCAGTCAGGAGAAGAGACCCAGTACTTC. Its protein product is CASSQSGEETQYF.

This clone showed up just a few times. The chain couples TRBV7-2 to TRBJ1-5; 8 bases agree with TRBD1. The CDR3 loop spans 15 amino acids. The V gene end was trimmed by 4 bases and the J gene end by 6 bases; junction bases not matched to a gene: 8. Looked up from germline, CDR1 is SGHTA and CDR2 is FQGNSA. CDR3 nucleotide sequence: TGTGCCAGCAGCTACGACAGGGGAACGACTCAGCCCCAGCATTTT. It specifies CASSYDRGTTQPQHF. The full variable domain, in which reference TRBV7-2 and TRBJ1-5 provide the parts outside the CDR3, is GAGVSQSPSNKVTEKGKDVELRCDPISGHTALYWYRQSLGQGLEFLIYFQGNSAPDKSGLPSDRFSAERTGGSVSTLTIQRTQQEDSAVYLCASSYDRGTTQPQHFGDGTRLSIL.

This clone was found a few times. The gene calls are TRBV29-1 and TRBJ2-7, with TRBD2 as a possible D gene (6 bases). V lost 5 bases to trimming and J lost 6 bases, with 20 bases between them. Germline assignment: CDR1 SQVTM and CDR2 ANQGSEA. The CDR3 has 14 amino acids. This CDR3 reads CSVRVVAGLGEQYF. The CDR3 nucleotides are TGCAGCGTTCGGGTAGTTGCGGGGCTGGGCGAGCAGTACTTC.

The chain recombines TRBV5-1 with TRBJ2-2, with D unclear. The CDR3 loop spans 13 amino acids. Germline V gene sequence: CDR1 SGHRS, CDR2 YFSETQ. Trimming stripped 5 bases from V and 6 bases from J, with 11 bases between. CDR3 in amino acids: CASSLQDAGELFF. The CDR3 DNA sequence: TGCGCCAGCAGTCTCCAGGACGCCGGGGAGCTGTTTTTT.

The rearrangement uses TRBV29-1 and TRBJ2-3, with 9 bases matching TRBD2. Trimming at V came to 5 bases and at J to 4 bases, leaving 7 bases not matched to a gene. CDR1 is SQVTM, CDR2 ANQGSEA, per germline. The CDR3 spans 14 residues. CDR3 sequence reads: CSVRLAVGADTQYF. The CDR3 bases are TGCAGCGTTCGACTAGCGGTAGGCGCAGATACGCAGTATTTT.

In this sample, this clone turned up a few times. This chain uses TRBV30 with TRBJ1-2; D may be TRBD1 (5 bases). Germline CDR1 GTSNPN, CDR2 SVGIG (reference sequence). The CDR3 is 13 amino acids. V was cut by 7 bases and J by 2 bases, with 14 bases left in between. The CDR3 reads CAFTRQLNYGYTF. CDR3 DNA: TGTGCCTTCACGAGACAGTTAAACTATGGCTACACCTTC.

This clone was seen only a few times. V is TRBV6-6 and J is TRBJ2-5; D is perhaps TRBD2 (6 bases). V was shortened by 5 bases and J by 4 bases, with 14 bases between the two germline ends. The CDR3 has 14 residues. CDR1 and CDR2 (germline): MNHNY, SVGAGI (reference sequence). The CDR3 bases are TGTGCCAGCAGTCGGGACCCGCGGGGAGAGACCCAGTACTTC. Translated: CASSRDPRGETQYF.

The chain is built from TRBV2 and TRBJ2-2; D is ambiguous. Germline CDR1 reads SNHLY; CDR2 reads FYNNEI. Trimming stripped 2 bases from V and 6 bases from J, with 13 bases between. CDR3 length equals 15 residues. This CDR3 reads CASSERFLNSGELFF. CDR3 sequence (DNA): TGTGCCAGCAGTGAAAGGTTCCTAAACTCCGGGGAGCTGTTTTTT.

V and J are TRBV5-1 and TRBJ2-5; 10 bases are shared with TRBD2. This CDR3 comprises 16 residues. The J segment lost 4 bases and the V segment lost 0 bases, leaving 6 bases of the junction unmatched. Germline V CDR1 and CDR2: SGHRS, YFSETQ. The CDR3 coding sequence is TGCGCCAGCAGCTTGGGCCGAAGCGGGAGGGGAGAGACCCAGTACTTC. Its translation: CASSLGRSGRGETQYF.

This clone showed up just a few times. This chain joins TRBV29-1 and TRBJ2-1, with a possible D match to TRBD1 (6 bases). The CDR3 consists of 15 residues. Trimming shortened V by 1 base and J by 4 bases, and 14 bases separated the two germline ends. In germline, CDR1 is SQVTM, CDR2 ANQGSEA. CDR3 amino acids: CSVEVRARGYNEQFF. For the CDR3, the DNA is TGCAGCGTTGAAGTCAGAGCAAGGGGGTACAATGAGCAGTTCTTC.

This chain uses TRBV30 with TRBJ2-3; D is uncertain. V was clipped by 3 bases and J by 3 bases, with 16 bases between them. The CDR3 contains 15 residues. Germline CDR1 is GTSNPN and CDR2 is SVGIG (reference sequence). This CDR3 is CAWRMGSSLTDTQYF. The CDR3 region has the DNA TGTGCCTGGAGAATGGGCTCGTCTCTTACAGATACGCAGTATTTT. The whole variable domain, remainder taken from reference TRBV30 and TRBJ2-3, is SQTIHQWPATLVQPVGSPLSLECTVEGTSNPNLYWYRQAAGRGLQLLFYSVGIGQISSEVPQNLSASRPQDRQFILSSKKLLLSDSGFYLCAWRMGSSLTDTQYFGPGTRLTVL.

V is TRBV7-2 and J is TRBJ1-1, with 8 bases identical to TRBD1. J lost 4 bases, V lost 6 bases, and 4 bases had no gene match. This CDR3 is built from 13 residues. Germline-derived CDR1 and CDR2 are SGHTA and FQGNSA. The chain's CDR3 is CASSRDRSTEAFF. Written as DNA, the CDR3 is TGTGCCAGCAGTCGGGACAGGAGCACTGAAGCTTTCTTT.

There are a few counts of this clone. This chain uses TRBV29-1 with TRBJ1-2, with TRBD1 identical over 7 bases. J gave up 8 bases and V 0 bases, and 9 bases lay outside the gene matches. The CDR3 loop spans 14 amino acids. Germline loops: CDR1 SQVTM, CDR2 ANQGSEA. The CDR3 spells CSVEEGTVAEGYTF. The CDR3 DNA reads TGCAGCGTTGAAGAGGGGACAGTAGCCGAGGGCTACACCTTC.

This clone showed up just once. This chain connects TRBV27 to TRBJ2-5, with 7 bases matching TRBD1. Trimming cost V 4 bases and J 11 bases; bases outside gene matches: 13. Germline loops: CDR1 MNHEY, CDR2 SMNVEV (reference sequence). The CDR3 loop spans 14 amino acids. In DNA form, the CDR3 reads TGTGCCAGCAGTTCGACAGGGTGGTTTGGTGTGCAGTACTTC. Translated: CASSSTGWFGVQYF.

CDR3: CASSRGQPQHF. CDR3 sequence (DNA): TGTGCCAGCAGTAGGGGTCAGCCCCAGCATTTT. The V gene is TRBV2, the J gene TRBJ1-5; TRBD1 is a possible D gene (5 bases). Germline loops: CDR1 SNHLY, CDR2 FYNNEI. The ends were cut back, 5 bases at V and 6 bases at J, with 5 bases in the middle. This CDR3 comprises 11 residues.

The chain combines TRBV30 with TRBJ1-2, with unresolved D. The V gene lost 3 bases and the J gene lost 8 bases, with 19 bases spanning the gap. The CDR3 length is 14 residues. The V gene's germline CDR1 is GTSNPN and CDR2 SVGIG (reference sequence). CDR3 sequence (DNA): TGTGCCTGGAGCATACAAGGATCCCCGAGAGGCTACACCTTC. It is translated as CAWSIQGSPRGYTF.